The 13 T cell receptor beta chains in this list originate from one sample, sequenced in a study of T cells in Graves' hyperthyroidism and ophthalmopathy. What was amplified from RNA transcripts were TCR beta CDR3 regions. During a first-round RT-PCR of the TCR CDR3, the HTBI primer set was used. TCRdb independently ran MiXCR on the multiplex PCR reads; one entry per CDR3 protein. The table lists approximately 600,000 distinct CDR3 sequences, about 15% of them singletons. Sequences were obtained from blood. The receptors stem from a woman in her 30s with Graves' hyperthyroidism that later progressed to Graves' ophthalmopathy.

This clonotype has a handful of counts. CDR3 loop: CASSLGASGQPWQFF. The DNA of the CDR3 is TGTGCCAGCAGTTTAGGGGCTAGCGGCCAACCGTGGCAGTTCTTC. The rearrangement links TRBV27 to TRBJ2-1; TRBD2 matches 7 bases. V shed 2 bases, J shed 12 bases, and the junction held 13 bases outside the gene matches. CDR1 is MNHEY, CDR2 SMNVEV, per germline (reference sequence). The CDR3 contains 15 residues.

The rearrangement links TRBV20-1 to TRBJ2-2, with 7 positions matching TRBD1. The germline V gene has CDR1 DFQATT and CDR2 SNEGSKA (reference sequence). Losses at the gene ends were 6 bases for V and 0 bases for J; bases not matched to a gene: 4. The CDR3 is 14 amino acids. The CDR3: CSAHGTANTGELFF. The DNA of the CDR3 is TGCAGTGCCCACGGGACAGCGAACACCGGGGAGCTGTTTTTT.

This clonotype was seen ten or more times. The V call is TRBV7-3, the J call TRBJ2-2; tentatively, D is TRBD2 (5 bases). Trimming removed 8 bases from V and 1 base from J, with 8 bases in between. The CDR3 runs 13 residues. Per germline, CDR1 SGHTA and CDR2 FQGTGA. CDR3 DNA sequence: TGTGCCAGCGGGAGTAGGAACACCGGGGAGCTGTTTTTT. Translating gives CASGSRNTGELFF.

Here the CDR3 DNA reads TGCAGTGCTTCCAAATTAGGAGGACAGGGAGACGAGCAGTACTTC. The encoded protein is CSASKLGGQGDEQYF. The chain employs TRBV20-1 and TRBJ2-7, with TRBD1 identical over 8 bases. CDR3 length equals 15 residues. The V and J ends lost 5 bases and 5 bases, in that order; junction bases with no gene match: 14. Germline values: CDR1 DFQATT, CDR2 SNEGSKA (reference sequence).

The J gene is TRBJ2-5, the V gene TRBV3-1, with D perhaps assigned TRBD1 or TRBD2 (5 bases each). The length of the CDR3 is 15 residues. Trimming removed 4 bases at V and 4 bases at J, with 16 bases between. The germline gives CDR1 LGHDT, CDR2 YNNKEL (reference sequence). The chain's CDR3 is CASSLNRGGPETQYF. CDR3 nucleotide sequence: TGTGCCAGCAGCCTTAATCGTGGGGGACCAGAGACCCAGTACTTC.

This clonotype was picked up many times. This chain links TRBV28 with TRBJ2-1; either TRBD1 or TRBD2 may supply D (5 bases each). The V end was cut by 5 bases, the J end by 9 bases, with 11 bases between. This CDR3 is built from 12 residues. Germline V lookup: CDR1 MDHEN, CDR2 SYDVKM. CDR3 loop: CASSPTGTEQFF. CDR3 coding DNA: TGTGCCAGCAGTCCTACCGGGACTGAGCAGTTCTTC. The full variable domain, with the rest looked up from reference TRBV28 and TRBJ2-1, is DVKVTQSSRYLVKRTGEKVFLECVQDMDHENMFWYRQDPGLGLRLIYFSYDVKMKEKGDIPEGYSVSREKKERFSLILESASTNQTSMYLCASSPTGTEQFFGPGTRLTVL.

This clonotype occurred many times. The chain joins TRBV7-8 to TRBJ1-2, with D possibly being TRBD1 (6 bases). The CDR3 is made up of 16 amino acids. Trimming stripped 2 bases from V and 7 bases from J, with 20 bases between. In germline, CDR1 is SGHVS, CDR2 FQNEAQ. CDR3 amino acids: CASSLQPGTLTAGYTF. The CDR3 DNA reads TGTGCCAGCAGCTTACAACCGGGGACACTTACGGCTGGCTACACCTTC.

Ten or more counts support this clonotype. The chain links TRBV7-2 to TRBJ2-5, with 9 bases aligning to TRBD2. CDR3 length equals 16 residues. Trimming cost V 1 base and J 7 bases; bases outside gene matches: 10. Germline V gives CDR1 SGHTA, CDR2 FQGNSA. CDR3 sequence: CASSLVSSGALGTQYF. The CDR3, as DNA: TGTGCCAGCAGCTTAGTCTCTAGCGGGGCCCTGGGGACCCAGTACTTC.

This clonotype was observed many times. The rearrangement uses TRBV2 and TRBJ2-1; 13 bases align to TRBD2. The CDR3 is 13 amino acids. The germline V gene encodes CDR1 SNHLY and CDR2 FYNNEI. Losses at the gene ends were 9 bases for V and 9 bases for J; bases not matched to a gene: 5. Here the CDR3 DNA reads TGTGCCAGGACTAGCGGGAGGACCGGTGAGCAGTTCTTC. Translated: CARTSGRTGEQFF.

The chain is built from TRBV6-2 or TRBV6-3 and TRBJ2-2, with D possibly TRBD2 on 6 matching bases. This CDR3 region has 19 residues. With 2 bases removed from V and 1 base from J, the gap between germline ends came to 20 bases. Germline lookup yields CDR1 MNHEY and CDR2 SVGEGT. Here the CDR3 reads CASSYPMDPGTQNTGELFF. CDR3 DNA sequence: TGTGCCAGCAGTTACCCCATGGACCCCGGGACTCAGAACACCGGGGAGCTGTTTTTT.

The rearrangement links TRBV11-2 to TRBJ2-6; TRBD2 aligns across 11 bases. Germline CDR1 is SGHAT and CDR2 is FQNNGV. The CDR3 loop spans 19 amino acids. Trimming at V came to 2 bases and at J to 0 bases, leaving 6 bases not matched to a gene. The chain's CDR3 is CASSLTPGLAVSGANVLTF. CDR3 in DNA: TGTGCCAGCAGCTTAACTCCGGGACTAGCGGTCTCTGGGGCCAACGTCCTGACTTTC. Full variable domain (rest looked up from reference TRBV11-2 and TRBJ2-6): EAGVAQSPRYKIIEKRQSVAFWCNPISGHATLYWYQQILGQGPKLLIQFQNNGVVDDSQLPKDRFSAERLKGVDSTLKIQPAKLEDSAVYLCASSLTPGLAVSGANVLTFGAGSRLTVL.

Ten or more counts support this clonotype. The rearrangement joins TRBV27 to TRBJ2-7; 9 bases are shared with TRBD1. V lost 6 bases and J lost 0; bases outside the gene matches: 6. Germline CDR1 MNHEY, CDR2 SMNVEV (reference sequence). There are 15 residues in the CDR3. CDR3 residues: CASSRDRVGSYEQYF. CDR3 coding DNA: TGTGCCAGCAGCCGGGACAGGGTTGGCTCCTACGAGCAGTACTTC.

The chain has TRBV28 and TRBJ2-5; 10 nucleotides align to TRBD1. Losses at the gene ends were 2 bases for V and 5 bases for J; bases not matched to a gene: 14. Germline CDR1 is MDHEN and CDR2 is SYDVKM. The CDR3 sequence is 18 residues long. The CDR3 DNA is TGTGCCAGCAGTTTACCCTCCCCCGGGACAGGGGCTAGGGAGACCCAGTACTTC. As protein: CASSLPSPGTGARETQYF.